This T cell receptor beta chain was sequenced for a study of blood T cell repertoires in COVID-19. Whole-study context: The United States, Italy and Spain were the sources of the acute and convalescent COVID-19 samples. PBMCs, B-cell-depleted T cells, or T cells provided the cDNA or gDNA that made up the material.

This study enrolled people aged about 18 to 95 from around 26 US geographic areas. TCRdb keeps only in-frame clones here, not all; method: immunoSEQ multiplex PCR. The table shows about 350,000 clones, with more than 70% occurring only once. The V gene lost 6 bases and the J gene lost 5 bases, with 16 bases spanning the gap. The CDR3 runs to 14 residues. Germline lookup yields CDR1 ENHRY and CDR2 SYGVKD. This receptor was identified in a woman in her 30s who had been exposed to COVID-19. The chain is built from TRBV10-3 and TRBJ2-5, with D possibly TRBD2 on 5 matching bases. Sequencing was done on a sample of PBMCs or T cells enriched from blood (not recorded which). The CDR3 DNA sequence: TGTGCCATCAGGGAAAGCCAGTCGGGGGAGACCCAGTACTTC. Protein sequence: CAIRESQSGETQYF.